The present T cell receptor (beta chain) was sequenced within a study of blood T cell repertoires in COVID-19. Germline CDR1 reads LNHDA; CDR2 reads SQIVND (reference sequence). Unmatched junction bases numbered 3, after V lost 4 bases and J lost 10 bases. The CDR3 runs 13 residues. Profiled with immunoSEQ multiplex PCR; TCRdb holds only in-frame clones, not every one. This sample has over 350,000 clones, with around 89% found just once. The rearrangement joins TRBV19 to TRBJ1-6, with TRBD1 matching 8 bases. Source material: PBMCs or T cells enriched from blood (not recorded which). The sequence was collected from a woman under 30 who had recovered from COVID-19. As DNA, the CDR3 is TGTGCCAGTAGTAGCAACAGGGGGTCACCCCTCCACTTT. This codes for CASSSNRGSPLHF.